These T cell receptor beta chains were read from a single sample in a study of T cells in Graves' hyperthyroidism and ophthalmopathy. From the multiplex PCR reads, TCRdb called clonotypes with MiXCR, one entry per CDR3 protein. The data contain 280,000 or so distinct CDR3 sequences, roughly 15% of them singletons. Specimen: blood. The receptor source for this set is a woman between 50 and 59 years old with Graves' hyperthyroidism that later progressed to Graves' ophthalmopathy. The CDR3 runs from the conserved cysteine through the conserved F or W. A D gene is named only where the DNA matches it firmly. Clone size is given for some rows only: seen once, a few or many times, or a class if the clone is expanded.

J: TRBJ1-2
length: 15
D: NA
V: TRBV9
size: many
DNA: TGTGCCAGCAGCGGCCCTCGAGGGACTAACTATGGCTACACCTTC
CDR3: CASSGPRGTNYGYTF

J: TRBJ2-5
length: 15
D: NA
V: TRBV19
size: few
DNA: TGTGCCAGTAGTTCACCTGGGGAGGACGGAGAGACCCAGTACTTC
CDR3: CASSSPGEDGETQYF

J: TRBJ2-1
length: 18
D: TRBD2
V: TRBV12-3/TRBV12-4
size: NA
DNA: TGTGCCAGCAGTTTTTCTAGCGGGAGGGCTTCGTCCTACAATGAGCAGTTCTTC
CDR3: CASSFSSGRASSYNEQFF

J: TRBJ1-1
length: 15
D: NA
V: TRBV5-1
size: few
DNA: TGCGCCAGCAGCTTGTCGGGCAGTGGGAACACTGAAGCTTTCTTT
CDR3: CASSLSGSGNTEAFF

J: TRBJ2-7
length: 15
D: TRBD2
V: TRBV9
size: many
DNA: TGTGCCAGCAGCATCGGGACTAGCAGTAACTACGAGCAGTACTTC
CDR3: CASSIGTSSNYEQYF

J: TRBJ2-7
length: 13
D: NA
V: TRBV14
size: many
DNA: TGTGCCAGCAGCCCTACGGACAGCTACGAGCAGTACTTC
CDR3: CASSPTDSYEQYF

J: TRBJ1-4
length: 14
D: NA
V: TRBV18
size: many
DNA: TGTGCCAGCTCACCGAGGGGGTTGCGGGAAAAACTGTTTTTT
CDR3: CASSPRGLREKLFF

J: TRBJ1-2
length: 14
D: TRBD1
V: TRBV6-1
size: many
DNA: TGTGCCAGCAGTCAGGGGGGGTCCGGGCAGGGCTACACCTTC
CDR3: CASSQGGSGQGYTF

J: TRBJ2-2
length: 15
D: NA
V: TRBV5-1
size: many
DNA: TGCGCCAGCAGCTCAGGACCGAGGAACACCGGGGAGCTGTTTTTT
CDR3: CASSSGPRNTGELFF

J: TRBJ2-7
length: 14
D: TRBD1
V: TRBV12-3/TRBV12-4
size: many
DNA: TGTGCCAGCAGCAAGGGACAGGGGATCCACGAGCAGTACTTC
CDR3: CASSKGQGIHEQYF

J: TRBJ2-5
length: 15
D: TRBD1
V: TRBV7-6
size: NA
DNA: TGTGCCAGCAGCTCCAACAGGGGGCGGCAAGAGACCCAGTACTTC
CDR3: CASSSNRGRQETQYF

J: TRBJ1-2
length: 13
D: TRBD1
V: TRBV6-4
size: few
DNA: TGTGCCAGCAGTGCCTGGACAGGGTTTGGCTACACCTTC
CDR3: CASSAWTGFGYTF

J: TRBJ1-2
length: 16
D: NA
V: TRBV6-1
size: many
DNA: TGTGCCAGCGTCGCGGCAGGAACAGGGCGGAACTATGGCTACACCTTC
CDR3: CASVAAGTGRNYGYTF

J: TRBJ2-1
length: 13
D: TRBD2
V: TRBV20-1
size: few
DNA: TGCAGTGCTAGAGCGGGAGGGTTTACTGAGCAGTTCTTC
CDR3: CSARAGGFTEQFF

J: TRBJ2-1
length: 17
D: TRBD2
V: TRBV28
size: many
DNA: TGTGCCAGCAGTCGTCGTCGACTAGCGGGAAACGACAATGAGCAGTTCTTC
CDR3: CASSRRRLAGNDNEQFF

J: TRBJ2-5
length: 16
D: NA
V: TRBV11-2
size: many
DNA: TGTGCCAGCAGCTTAGGCCGTGGACAGCCCCAAGAGACCCAGTACTTC
CDR3: CASSLGRGQPQETQYF

J: TRBJ2-1
length: 18
D: TRBD2
V: TRBV2
size: many
DNA: TGTGCCAGCAGTGAAGTGGTGTTAGCGGGAGTTCGGTACAATGAGCAGTTCTTC
CDR3: CASSEVVLAGVRYNEQFF

J: TRBJ1-5
length: 15
D: TRBD1
V: TRBV27
size: NA
DNA: TGTGCCTGCAGTTTCGGACAGGGGGGTAATCAGCCCCAGCATTTT
CDR3: CACSFGQGGNQPQHF

J: TRBJ2-2
length: 16
D: TRBD2
V: TRBV5-1
size: many
DNA: TGCGCCAGCAGCTTGAGGACGGGAGGGGACACCGGGGAGCTGTTTTTT
CDR3: CASSLRTGGDTGELFF

J: TRBJ1-6
length: 12
D: NA
V: TRBV27
size: many
DNA: TGTGCCAGCAGTAAACAGAATTCACCCCTCCACTTT
CDR3: CASSKQNSPLHF

J: TRBJ2-7
length: 15
D: TRBD2
V: TRBV2
size: many
DNA: TGTGCCAGCAGTGAAACTAGCGGGAGTTCGTACGAGCAGTACTTC
CDR3: CASSETSGSSYEQYF

J: TRBJ2-1
length: 14
D: TRBD1
V: TRBV29-1
size: many
DNA: TGCAGCGCCCAGGACAGGTTGCACTACAATGAGCAGTTCTTC
CDR3: CSAQDRLHYNEQFF

J: TRBJ1-2
length: 15
D: NA
V: TRBV27
size: many
DNA: TGTGCCAGCAGCTCCCAAGGACAGTCACTCTATGGCTACACCTTC
CDR3: CASSSQGQSLYGYTF

J: TRBJ2-1
length: 16
D: TRBD2
V: TRBV3-1
size: many
DNA: TGTGCCAGCAGCTCCCTCCGGGACTACGAACTTAATGAGCAGTTCTTC
CDR3: CASSSLRDYELNEQFF

J: TRBJ1-2
length: 12
D: NA
V: TRBV20-1
size: few
DNA: TGCAGTGCAACCGGGGGGAGGGACGGCTACACCTTC
CDR3: CSATGGRDGYTF

J: TRBJ2-1
length: 16
D: NA
V: TRBV7-3
size: many
DNA: TGTGCCAGCAGCTCTACGGGAGCGGTATCCTACAATGAGCAGTTCTTC
CDR3: CASSSTGAVSYNEQFF

J: TRBJ2-3
length: 13
D: NA
V: TRBV24-1
size: many
DNA: TGTGCCACCAGTGTAGGTGTCACAGATACGCAGTATTTT
CDR3: CATSVGVTDTQYF

J: TRBJ2-2
length: 16
D: NA
V: TRBV4-2
size: few
DNA: TGTGCCAGCACCCAGCACGGGGGACTGAACACCGGGGAGCTGTTTTTT
CDR3: CASTQHGGLNTGELFF

J: TRBJ2-3
length: 15
D: TRBD2
V: TRBV6-2/TRBV6-3
size: many
DNA: TGTGCCAGCACCCCGTGGGCGGGAGTGATTGATACGCAGTATTTT
CDR3: CASTPWAGVIDTQYF

J: TRBJ2-7
length: 17
D: NA
V: TRBV7-2
size: many
DNA: TGTGCCAGCAGCTTACCGTGGACGGCGGGTTCTAAATACGAGCAGTACTTC
CDR3: CASSLPWTAGSKYEQYF

J: TRBJ1-5
length: 15
D: TRBD1
V: TRBV7-2
size: many
DNA: TGTGCCAGCAGCCTCAGGGGGCTGCGCAATCAGCCCCAGCATTTT
CDR3: CASSLRGLRNQPQHF

J: TRBJ1-1
length: 12
D: NA
V: TRBV2
size: many
DNA: TGTGCCAGCAGTGAACCCCTAGGACAAGCTTTCTTT
CDR3: CASSEPLGQAFF

J: TRBJ2-2
length: 17
D: TRBD1
V: TRBV18
size: many
DNA: TGTGCCAGCTCACCCTTGACAGGGGGATACCGTCCCGGGGAGCTGTTTTTT
CDR3: CASSPLTGGYRPGELFF

J: TRBJ2-1
length: 14
D: NA
V: TRBV6-4
size: NA
DNA: TGTGCCAGCAGACGGCAGAGCTCCTACAATGAGCAGTTCTTC
CDR3: CASRRQSSYNEQFF